Here is one TCR beta chain with its context. These data come from a study of blood T cell repertoires in COVID-19. Overall study context: Sources were T cells, B-cell-depleted T cells, or PBMCs; the material itself was cDNA or gDNA.

Authors' processing steps: Reference gene primer amplification gave nucleated cell count estimates. Generated by immunoSEQ multiplex PCR, the TCRdb table keeps only in-frame clones and is missing some. The D gene and trimming were derived from the DNA, and the V and J assignments and clone size from that table. The table has some 150,000 clones, 76% seen once. J was trimmed by 8 bases and V by 1 base; bases with no gene match: 10. This CDR3 has 15 residues. The germline V gene encodes CDR1 SGHTA and CDR2 FQGNSA. This TCR was recovered from a man between 60 and 75 years old with acute or convalescent COVID-19. Source material: peripheral blood. The chain recombines TRBV7-2 with TRBJ1-2; 7 bases line up with TRBD1. The CDR3 coding sequence is TGTGCCAGCAGCTTAGTGGGACAGACCATCGGAGGCTACACCTTC. Its protein is CASSLVGQTIGGYTF.